What follows are 4 T cell receptor beta chains derived from one specimen sequenced in a study of T cell responses to AZD1222 COVID-19 vaccine. The assay was immunoSEQ multiplex PCR, and TCRdb's table has in-frame clones only and misses some. The sample holds about 130,000 clones; under 95% are singletons and the top ten take around 1%. Sequences were derived from peripheral blood, sampled 28 days after the second AZD1222 dose. All receptors come from an adult who received the AZD1222 COVID-19 vaccine.

The chain is built from TRBV7-2 and TRBJ1-2; D call uncertain. Germline values: CDR1 SGHTA, CDR2 FQGNSA. The CDR3 length is 15 residues. The V end lost 1 base, the J end lost 5 bases, and 14 bases lay between the germline ends. CDR3 in amino acids: CASSLVAGGRYGYTF. The CDR3 DNA sequence: TGTGCCAGCAGCTTAGTGGCAGGAGGGAGGTATGGCTACACCTTC.

The chain links TRBV6-2 or TRBV6-3 to TRBJ2-7; 8 bases align to TRBD1. The CDR3 extends over 14 amino acids. J was trimmed by 5 bases and V by 5 bases; bases with no gene match: 8. CDR1 is MNHEY, CDR2 SVGEGT, per germline. CDR3 bases: TGTGCCAGCAGTCCCCCGACAGGGGTCAACGAGCAGTACTTC. It specifies CASSPPTGVNEQYF.

V usage is TRBV7-9 and J usage is TRBJ1-4, with D possibly being TRBD1 (6 bases). This CDR3 has 14 residues. From germline, CDR1 is SEHNR and CDR2 FQNEAQ (reference sequence). Between the trimmed V and J ends, which lost 5 bases and 5 bases, there was a span of 12 bases. CDR3 region: CASSPSRGNEKLFF. The CDR3 nucleotides read TGTGCCAGCAGCCCCTCCAGGGGAAATGAAAAACTGTTTTTT.

The chain is built from TRBV5-4 and TRBJ2-7; a possible D gene is TRBD2 (5 bases). The CDR3 consists of 13 residues. Germline CDR1 reads SGHNT; CDR2 reads YYREEE (reference sequence). V was cut by 7 bases and J by 4 bases, with 15 bases left in between. The CDR3 DNA sequence: TGTGCCAGCCGAGAGGGTAGGACTTACGAGCAGTACTTC. The encoded protein is CASREGRTYEQYF.